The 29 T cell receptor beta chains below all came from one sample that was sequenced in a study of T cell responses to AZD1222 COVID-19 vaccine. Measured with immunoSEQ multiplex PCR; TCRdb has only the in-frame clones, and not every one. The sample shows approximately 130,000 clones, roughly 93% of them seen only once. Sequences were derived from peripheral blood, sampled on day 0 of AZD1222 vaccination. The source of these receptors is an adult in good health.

CDR3 nucleotides: TGTGCCAGCAGTGAATCGGCAGGGGAGGTCGCTAACTATGGCTACACCTTC. It codes for CASSESAGEVANYGYTF. The V call is TRBV6-1, the J call TRBJ1-2, with a weak D call TRBD1 (6 bases). V shed 2 bases and J shed 0 bases, with 16 bases lying between them. The CDR3 is made up of 17 amino acids. Germline V CDR1 and CDR2: MNHNS, SASEGT.

The CDR3 coding sequence is TGCGCCAGCAGCTTAATGCAGGCCGGGAACACTGAAGCTTTCTTT. This codes for CASSLMQAGNTEAFF. The chain carries TRBV5-1 and TRBJ1-1; D ambiguous. The length of the CDR3 is 15 residues. Trimming took 2 bases from V and 1 from J, leaving 12 bases between them. Germline V gene sequence: CDR1 SGHRS, CDR2 YFSETQ.

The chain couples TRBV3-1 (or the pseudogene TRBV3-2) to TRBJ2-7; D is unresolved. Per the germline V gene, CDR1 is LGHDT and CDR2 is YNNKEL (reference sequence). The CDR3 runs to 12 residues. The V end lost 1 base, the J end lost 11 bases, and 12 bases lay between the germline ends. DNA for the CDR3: TGTGCCAGCAGCCAAGGGCCCTTGGGGAAGTACTTC. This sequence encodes CASSQGPLGKYF.

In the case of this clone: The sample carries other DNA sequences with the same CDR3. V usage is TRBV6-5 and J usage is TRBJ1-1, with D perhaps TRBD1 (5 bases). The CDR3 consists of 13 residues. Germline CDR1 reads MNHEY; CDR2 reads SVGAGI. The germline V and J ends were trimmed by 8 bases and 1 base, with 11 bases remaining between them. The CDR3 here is CASGGGENTEAFF. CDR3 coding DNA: TGTGCCAGCGGGGGGGGAGAGAACACTGAAGCTTTCTTT.

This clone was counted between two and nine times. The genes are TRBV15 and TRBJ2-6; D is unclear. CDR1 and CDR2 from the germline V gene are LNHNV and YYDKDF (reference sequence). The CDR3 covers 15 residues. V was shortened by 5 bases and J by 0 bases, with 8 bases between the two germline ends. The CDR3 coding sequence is TGTGCCACCAGCGTACGAGGCTCTGGGGCCAACGTCCTGACTTTC. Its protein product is CATSVRGSGANVLTF.

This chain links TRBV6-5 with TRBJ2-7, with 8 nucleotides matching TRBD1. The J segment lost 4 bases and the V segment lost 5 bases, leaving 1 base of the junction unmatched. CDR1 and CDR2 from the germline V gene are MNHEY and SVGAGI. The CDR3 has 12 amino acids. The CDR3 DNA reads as TGTGCCAGCAGTAACAGGGGGTACGAGCAGTACTTC. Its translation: CASSNRGYEQYF.

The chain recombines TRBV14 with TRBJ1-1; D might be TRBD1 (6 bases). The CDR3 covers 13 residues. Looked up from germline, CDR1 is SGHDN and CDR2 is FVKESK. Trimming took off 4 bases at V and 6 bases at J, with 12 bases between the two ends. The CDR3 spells CASSLTGSAEAFF. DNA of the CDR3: TGTGCCAGCAGCCTTACAGGGAGTGCTGAAGCTTTCTTT.

The CDR3 sequence: CASSESTVTGNTIYF. The DNA for the CDR3 is TGTGCCAGCAGTGAATCGACGGTGACTGGAAACACCATATATTTT. The chain has TRBV2 and TRBJ1-3; D is ambiguous. V gave up 2 bases and J gave up 2 bases, with 10 bases separating them. From germline, CDR1 is SNHLY and CDR2 FYNNEI. This CDR3 is built from 15 residues. Full variable domain (rest looked up from reference TRBV2 and TRBJ1-3): EPEVTQTPSHQVTQMGQEVILRCVPISNHLYFYWYRQILGQKVEFLVSFYNNEISEKSEIFDDQFSVERPDGSNFTLKIRSTKLEDSAMYFCASSESTVTGNTIYFGEGSWLTVV.

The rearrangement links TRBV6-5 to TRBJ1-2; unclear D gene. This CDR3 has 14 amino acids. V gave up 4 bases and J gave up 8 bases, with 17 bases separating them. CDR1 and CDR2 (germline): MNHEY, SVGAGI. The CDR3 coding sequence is TGTGCCAGCAGTTCGCTGGGGAGAGGTAACGGCTACACCTTC. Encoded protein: CASSSLGRGNGYTF.

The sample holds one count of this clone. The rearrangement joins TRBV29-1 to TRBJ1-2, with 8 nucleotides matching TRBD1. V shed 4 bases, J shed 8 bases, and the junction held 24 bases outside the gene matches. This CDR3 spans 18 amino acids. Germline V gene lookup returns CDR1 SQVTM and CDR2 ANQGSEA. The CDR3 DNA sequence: TGCAGCGTTGGGGAGACAGGGGACTTCCTGACCTCCTCTTGGGGCTACACCTTC. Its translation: CSVGETGDFLTSSWGYTF. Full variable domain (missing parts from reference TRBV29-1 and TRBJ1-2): SAVISQKPSRDICQRGTSLTIQCQVDSQVTMMFWYRQQPGQSLTLIATANQGSEATYESGFVIDKFPISRPNLTFSTLTVSNMSPEDSSIYLCSVGETGDFLTSSWGYTFGSGTRLTVV.

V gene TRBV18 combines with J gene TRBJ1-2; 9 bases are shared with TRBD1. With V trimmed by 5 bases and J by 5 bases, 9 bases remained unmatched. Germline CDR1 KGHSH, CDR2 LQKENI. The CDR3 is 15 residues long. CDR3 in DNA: TGTGCCAGCTCAAGACAGGGGGATCAGGTTTATGGCTACACCTTC. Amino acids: CASSRQGDQVYGYTF.

In DNA form, the CDR3 reads TGTGCCAGCAGCGTAGCGCCGTTTGGGGGCACTGAAGCTTTCTTT. This translates into CASSVAPFGGTEAFF. This chain links TRBV9 with TRBJ1-1, with D maybe TRBD1 (5 bases). Germline CDR1 and CDR2: SGDLS and YYNGEE. This CDR3 region has 15 residues. Trimming removed 0 bases at V and 4 bases at J, with 13 bases between.

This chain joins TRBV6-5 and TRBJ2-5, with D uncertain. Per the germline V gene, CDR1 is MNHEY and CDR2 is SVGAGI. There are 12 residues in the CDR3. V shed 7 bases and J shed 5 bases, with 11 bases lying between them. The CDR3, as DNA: TGTGCCAGCAATCAGTTGCGGGAGACCCAGTACTTC. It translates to CASNQLRETQYF.

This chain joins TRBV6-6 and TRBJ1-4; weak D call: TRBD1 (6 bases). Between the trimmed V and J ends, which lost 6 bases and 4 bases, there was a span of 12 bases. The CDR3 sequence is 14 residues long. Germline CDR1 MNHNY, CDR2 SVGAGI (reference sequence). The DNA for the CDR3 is TGTGCCAGCAGGATTGGAGGGGGTAATGAAAAACTGTTTTTT. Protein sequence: CASRIGGGNEKLFF.

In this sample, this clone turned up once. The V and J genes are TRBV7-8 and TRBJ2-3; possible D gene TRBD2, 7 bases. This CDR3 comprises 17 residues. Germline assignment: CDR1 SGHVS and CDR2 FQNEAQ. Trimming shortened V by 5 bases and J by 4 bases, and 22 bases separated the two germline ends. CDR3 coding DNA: TGTGCCAGCAGCGTGCGGGGGCCTCGGGGGCGTCCAGATACGCAGTATTTT. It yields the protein CASSVRGPRGRPDTQYF.

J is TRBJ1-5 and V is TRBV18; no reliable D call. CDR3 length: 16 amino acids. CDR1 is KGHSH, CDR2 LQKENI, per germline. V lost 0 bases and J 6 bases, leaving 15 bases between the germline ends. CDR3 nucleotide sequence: TGTGCCAGCTCACCACCCGGATTGTTGGGTACTCAGCCCCAGCATTTT. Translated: CASSPPGLLGTQPQHF.

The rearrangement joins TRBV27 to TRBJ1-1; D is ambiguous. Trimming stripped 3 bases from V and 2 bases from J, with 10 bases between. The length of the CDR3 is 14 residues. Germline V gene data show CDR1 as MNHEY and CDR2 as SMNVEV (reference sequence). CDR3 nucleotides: TGTGCCAGCAGTTTGGGATGGGGAAACACTGAAGCTTTCTTT. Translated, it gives CASSLGWGNTEAFF.

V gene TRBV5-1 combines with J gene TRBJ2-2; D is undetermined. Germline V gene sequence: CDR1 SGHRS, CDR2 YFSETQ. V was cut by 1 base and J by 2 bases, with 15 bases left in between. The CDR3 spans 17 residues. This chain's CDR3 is CASSLSGRILNTGELFF. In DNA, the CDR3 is TGCGCCAGCAGCTTGTCGGGCAGGATCCTTAACACCGGGGAGCTGTTTTTT.

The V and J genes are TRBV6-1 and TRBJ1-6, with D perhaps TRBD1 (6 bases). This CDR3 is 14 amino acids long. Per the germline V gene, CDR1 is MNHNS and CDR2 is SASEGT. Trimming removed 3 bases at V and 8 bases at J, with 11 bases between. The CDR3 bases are TGTGCCAGCAGTGACAGGGGTTTTCATTCACCCCTCCACTTT. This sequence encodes CASSDRGFHSPLHF.

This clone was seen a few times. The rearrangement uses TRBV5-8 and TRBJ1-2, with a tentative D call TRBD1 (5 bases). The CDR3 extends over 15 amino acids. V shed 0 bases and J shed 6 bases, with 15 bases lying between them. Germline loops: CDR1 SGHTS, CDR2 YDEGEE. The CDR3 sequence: CASSLEQAIGDGYTF. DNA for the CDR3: TGTGCCAGCAGCTTGGAACAGGCTATAGGGGATGGCTACACCTTC.

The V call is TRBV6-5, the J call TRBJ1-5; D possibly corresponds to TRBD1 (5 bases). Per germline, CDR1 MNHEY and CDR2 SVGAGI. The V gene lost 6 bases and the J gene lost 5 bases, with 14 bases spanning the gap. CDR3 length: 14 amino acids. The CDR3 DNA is TGTGCCAGCAGCCGTGAGGGGTCGGATCAGCCCCAGCATTTT. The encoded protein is CASSREGSDQPQHF.

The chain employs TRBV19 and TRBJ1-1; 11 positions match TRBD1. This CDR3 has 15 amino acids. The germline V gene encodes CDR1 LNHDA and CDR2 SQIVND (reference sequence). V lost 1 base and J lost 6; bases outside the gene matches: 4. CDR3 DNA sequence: TGTGCCAGTAGTATAGCTGGACAGGGGGCAGCTGAAGCTTTCTTT. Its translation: CASSIAGQGAAEAFF.

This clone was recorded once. The CDR3 sequence is CASSIGQNTEAFF. For the CDR3, the DNA is TGTGCCAGCAGCATTGGGCAGAACACTGAAGCTTTCTTT. This chain links TRBV5-7 with TRBJ1-1; D remains ambiguous. TRBV5-7 is an ORF, and what it does is uncertain. CDR3 size: 13 residues. The ends were cut back, 4 bases at V and 1 base at J, with 8 bases in the middle.

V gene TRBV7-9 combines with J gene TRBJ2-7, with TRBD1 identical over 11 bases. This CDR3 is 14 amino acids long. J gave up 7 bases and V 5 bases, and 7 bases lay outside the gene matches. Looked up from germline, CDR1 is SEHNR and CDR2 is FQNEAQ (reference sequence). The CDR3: CASSQGQGVREQYF. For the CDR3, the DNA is TGTGCCAGCAGCCAGGGACAGGGGGTGAGGGAGCAGTACTTC.

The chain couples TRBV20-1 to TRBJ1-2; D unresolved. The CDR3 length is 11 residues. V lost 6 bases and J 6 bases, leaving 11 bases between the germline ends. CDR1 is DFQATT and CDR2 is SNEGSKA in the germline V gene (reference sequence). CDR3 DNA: TGCAGTGCCCCTCCCGGACATGGCTACACCTTC. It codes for CSAPPGHGYTF.

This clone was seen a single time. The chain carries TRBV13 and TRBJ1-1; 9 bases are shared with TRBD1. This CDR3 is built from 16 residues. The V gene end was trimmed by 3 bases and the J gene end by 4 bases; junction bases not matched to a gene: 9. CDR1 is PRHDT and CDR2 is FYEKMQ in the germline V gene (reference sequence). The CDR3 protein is CASSFTLDRGITEAFF. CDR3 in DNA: TGTGCCAGCAGCTTTACCCTGGACAGGGGAATCACTGAAGCTTTCTTT.

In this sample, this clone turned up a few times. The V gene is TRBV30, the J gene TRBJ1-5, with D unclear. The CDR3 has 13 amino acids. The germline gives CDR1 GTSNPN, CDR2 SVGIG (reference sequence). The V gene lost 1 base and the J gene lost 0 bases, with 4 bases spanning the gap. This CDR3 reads CAWSANSNQPQHF. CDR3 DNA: TGTGCCTGGAGTGCTAATAGCAATCAGCCCCAGCATTTT.

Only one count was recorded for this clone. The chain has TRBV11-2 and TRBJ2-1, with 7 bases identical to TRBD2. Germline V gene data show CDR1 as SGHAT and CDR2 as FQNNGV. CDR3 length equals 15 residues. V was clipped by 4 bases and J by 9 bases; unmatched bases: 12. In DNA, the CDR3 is TGTGCCAGCAGCTCCCGTGAAAGCGGGGTATCTGAGCAGTTCTTC. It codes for CASSSRESGVSEQFF.

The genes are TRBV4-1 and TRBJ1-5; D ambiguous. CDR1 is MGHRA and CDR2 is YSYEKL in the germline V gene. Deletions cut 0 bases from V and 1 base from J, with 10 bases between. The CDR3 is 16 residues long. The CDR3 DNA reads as TGCGCCAGCAGCCAAGAAATGTACAGCAGCAATCAGCCCCAGCATTTT. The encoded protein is CASSQEMYSSNQPQHF.